This T cell receptor (beta chain) was recovered during a study of shared clonotypes between healthy human individuals. For the study at large: CD4 naive and memory got three plates each, CD8 naive two, CD8 memory one. The study's findings and limits: Blood alone was sampled, and tissue repertoires likely differ.

Deep-level running was used for the assay. Generated by immunoSEQ multiplex PCR, the TCRdb table keeps only in-frame clones and is missing some. The repertoire holds around 750,000 clones, with 74% as singletons. The CDR3 is 15 residues long. Germline CDR1 SGHAT, CDR2 FQNNGV. J was trimmed by 1 base and V by 4 bases; bases with no gene match: 6. Concerning this clone itself: Its specificity is unknown.

Sequenced sample: memory CD4+ T cells sorted from blood. Sample subset: CD45RA-negative fraction. The chain joins TRBV11-2 to TRBJ1-1, with 7 bases lining up with TRBD1. This TCR was recovered from a woman aged 30 to 39 in good health. CDR3 loop: CASSSRGGQNTEAFF. The CDR3 nucleotides read TGTGCCAGCAGCTCCAGGGGGGGACAGAACACTGAAGCTTTCTTT.